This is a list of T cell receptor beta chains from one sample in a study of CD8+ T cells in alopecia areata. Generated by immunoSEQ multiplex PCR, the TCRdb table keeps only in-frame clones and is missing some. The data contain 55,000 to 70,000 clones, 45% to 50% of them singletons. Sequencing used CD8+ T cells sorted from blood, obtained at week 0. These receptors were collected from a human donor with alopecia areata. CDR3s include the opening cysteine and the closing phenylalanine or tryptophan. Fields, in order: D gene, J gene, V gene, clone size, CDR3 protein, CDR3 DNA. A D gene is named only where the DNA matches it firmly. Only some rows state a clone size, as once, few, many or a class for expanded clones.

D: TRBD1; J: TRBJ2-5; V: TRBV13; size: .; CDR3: CASSPNPRGQETQYF; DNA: TGTGCCAGCAGCCCTAACCCCAGGGGGCAGGAGACCCAGTACTTC
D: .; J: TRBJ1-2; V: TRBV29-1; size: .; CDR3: CSVVTGRLYGYTF; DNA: TGCAGCGTTGTTACAGGCAGACTATATGGCTACACCTTC
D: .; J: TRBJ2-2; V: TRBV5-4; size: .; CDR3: CASTGTTNTGELFF; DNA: TGTGCCAGCACAGGGACCACTAACACCGGGGAGCTGTTTTTT
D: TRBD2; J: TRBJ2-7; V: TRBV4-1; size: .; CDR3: CASSLENPGRADEQYF; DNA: TGCGCCAGCAGTCTAGAGAACCCCGGGAGGGCCGACGAGCAGTACTTC
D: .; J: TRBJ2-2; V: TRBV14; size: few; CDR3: CASSQEAARHGELFF; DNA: TGTGCCAGCAGCCAAGAGGCAGCCCGGCACGGGGAGCTGTTTTTT
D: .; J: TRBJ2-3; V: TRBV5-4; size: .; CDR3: CAAKRDTYSTDTQYF; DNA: TGTGCCGCGAAGCGGGACACCTACAGCACAGATACGCAGTATTTT
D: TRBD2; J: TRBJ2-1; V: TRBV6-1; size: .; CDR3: CASQLAEYNEQFF; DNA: TGTGCCAGCCAACTAGCGGAATACAATGAGCAGTTCTTC
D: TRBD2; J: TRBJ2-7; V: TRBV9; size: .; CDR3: CASSSGSISYEQYF; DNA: TGTGCCAGCAGTAGCGGGAGTATCTCCTACGAGCAGTACTTC
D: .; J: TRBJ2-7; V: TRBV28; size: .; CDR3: CASIKGYEQYF; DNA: TGTGCCAGCATAAAAGGCTACGAGCAGTACTTC
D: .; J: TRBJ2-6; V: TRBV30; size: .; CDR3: CAWTGGLYGANVLTF; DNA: TGTGCCTGGACTGGGGGTCTCTATGGGGCCAACGTCCTGACTTTC
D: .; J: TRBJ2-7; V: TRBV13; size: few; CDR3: CASSLDGASGEQYF; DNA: TGTGCCAGCAGCTTAGACGGGGCCTCCGGAGAGCAGTACTTC
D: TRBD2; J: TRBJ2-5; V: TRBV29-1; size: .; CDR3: CSATRTAGGEAQYF; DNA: TGCAGCGCCACCCGGACCGCGGGAGGAGAGGCCCAGTACTTC
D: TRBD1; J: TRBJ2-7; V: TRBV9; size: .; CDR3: CASSATRTGAASYEQYF; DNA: TGTGCCAGCAGCGCCACTCGAACAGGGGCGGCGTCCTACGAGCAGTACTTC
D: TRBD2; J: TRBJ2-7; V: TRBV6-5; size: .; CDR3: CASSLTSGSSYEQYF; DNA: TGTGCCAGCAGTCTAACTAGCGGGAGCTCCTACGAGCAGTACTTC
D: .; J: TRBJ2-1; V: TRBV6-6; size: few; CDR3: CASSSRPHNEQFF; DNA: TGTGCCAGCAGCAGCAGACCTCACAATGAGCAGTTCTTC
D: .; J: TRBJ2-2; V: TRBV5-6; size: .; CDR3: CASSLTQSRAGELFF; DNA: TGTGCCAGCAGCTTGACCCAATCCCGGGCCGGGGAGCTGTTTTTT
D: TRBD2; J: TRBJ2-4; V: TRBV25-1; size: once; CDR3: CASSEVGLATIQYF; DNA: TGTGCCAGCAGTGAGGTAGGACTAGCGACCATTCAGTACTTC
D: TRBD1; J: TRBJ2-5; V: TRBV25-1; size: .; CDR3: CASSLSGGAETQYF; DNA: TGTGCCAGCAGTTTATCAGGGGGCGCGGAGACCCAGTACTTC
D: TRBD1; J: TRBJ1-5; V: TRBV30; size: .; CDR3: CAWSSGQGNQPQHF; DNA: TGTGCCTGGAGCTCCGGACAGGGCAATCAGCCCCAGCATTTT
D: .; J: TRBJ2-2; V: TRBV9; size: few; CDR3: CASSATRGELFF; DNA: TGTGCCAGCAGCGCGACACGCGGGGAGCTGTTTTTT
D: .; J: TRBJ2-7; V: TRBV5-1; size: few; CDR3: CASSLDVVGAYEQYF; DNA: TGCGCCAGCAGCCTGGACGTGGTAGGGGCCTACGAGCAGTACTTC
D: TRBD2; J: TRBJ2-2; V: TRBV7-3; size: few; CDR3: CASSLDGLAVYTGELFF; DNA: TGTGCCAGCAGCTTAGACGGGCTAGCGGTATACACCGGGGAGCTGTTTTTT
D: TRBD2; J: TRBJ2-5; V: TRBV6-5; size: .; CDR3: CASSYSVGREEETQYF; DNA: TGTGCCAGCAGTTACTCGGTAGGGCGGGAGGAAGAGACCCAGTACTTC
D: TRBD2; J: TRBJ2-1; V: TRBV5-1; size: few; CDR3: CASSLTSGLYNEQFF; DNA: TGCGCCAGCAGCTTAACTAGCGGGCTCTACAATGAGCAGTTCTTC
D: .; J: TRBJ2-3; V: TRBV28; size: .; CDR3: CASSEGLDTQYF; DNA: TGTGCCAGCAGTGAGGGTTTGGATACGCAGTATTTT
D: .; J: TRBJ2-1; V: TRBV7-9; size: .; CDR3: CASSSSRGPNEQFF; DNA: TGTGCCAGCAGCTCGAGCCGGGGGCCCAATGAGCAGTTCTTC
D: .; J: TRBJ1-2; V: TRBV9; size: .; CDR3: CASSGSRVGGYTF; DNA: TGTGCCAGCAGCGGGAGCAGGGTGGGTGGCTACACCTTC
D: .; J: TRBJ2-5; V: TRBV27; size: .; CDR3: CASSLGPQVETQYF; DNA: TGTGCCAGCAGTTTGGGGCCGCAGGTGGAGACCCAGTACTTC
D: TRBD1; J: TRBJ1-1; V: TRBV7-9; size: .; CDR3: CASSATGEYTEAFF; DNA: TGTGCCAGCAGCGCGACAGGGGAGTACACTGAAGCTTTCTTT
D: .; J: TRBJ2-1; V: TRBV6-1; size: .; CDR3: CASSEALRGGLDNEQFF; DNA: TGTGCCAGCAGTGAAGCGCTTCGTGGGGGCCTGGACAATGAGCAGTTCTTC
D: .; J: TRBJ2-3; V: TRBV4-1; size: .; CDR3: CASSPAGPADTQYF; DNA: TGCGCCAGCAGCCCCGCCGGCCCCGCAGATACGCAGTATTTT
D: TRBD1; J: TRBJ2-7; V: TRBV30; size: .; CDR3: CAWSGDRGISEQYF; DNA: TGTGCCTGGAGTGGGGACAGGGGAATTTCCGAGCAGTACTTC
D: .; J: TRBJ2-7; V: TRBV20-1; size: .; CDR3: CSARSAYEQYF; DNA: TGCAGTGCTAGGTCCGCCTACGAGCAGTACTTC
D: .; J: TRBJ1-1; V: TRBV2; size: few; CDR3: CASSDMGRLGDTEAFF; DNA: TGTGCCAGCAGTGATATGGGACGACTGGGTGACACTGAAGCTTTCTTT
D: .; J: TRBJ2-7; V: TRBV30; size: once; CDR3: CAWRAPGDYEQYF; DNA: TGTGCCTGGAGAGCGCCGGGCGACTACGAGCAGTACTTC
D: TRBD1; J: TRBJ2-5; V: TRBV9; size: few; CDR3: CASSTRQGVRETQYF; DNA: TGTGCCAGCAGTACTAGACAGGGGGTTAGGGAGACCCAGTACTTC
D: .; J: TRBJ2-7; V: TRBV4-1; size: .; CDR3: CASSQDPPSRPYEQYF; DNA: TGCGCCAGCAGCCAAGATCCCCCAAGCCGGCCTTACGAGCAGTACTTC
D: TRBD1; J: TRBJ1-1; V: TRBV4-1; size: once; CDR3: CASSQEPWTGGGTEAFF; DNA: TGCGCCAGCAGCCAAGAACCCTGGACAGGAGGAGGGACTGAAGCTTTCTTT
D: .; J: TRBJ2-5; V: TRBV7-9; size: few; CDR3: CASSVPQSGLQETQYF; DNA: TGTGCCAGCAGCGTCCCCCAATCGGGACTCCAAGAGACCCAGTACTTC
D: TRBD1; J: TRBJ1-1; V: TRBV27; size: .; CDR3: CASSLSPPGGLSMNTEAFF; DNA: TGTGCCAGCAGTTTATCCCCCCCAGGGGGCCTCTCCATGAACACTGAAGCTTTCTTT
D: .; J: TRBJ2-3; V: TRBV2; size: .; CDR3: CASSEASDTDTQYF; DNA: TGTGCCAGCAGTGAAGCGTCAGACACAGATACGCAGTATTTT
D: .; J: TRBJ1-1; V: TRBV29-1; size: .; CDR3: CSVEGGTLNTEAFF; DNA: TGCAGCGTGGAGGGAGGGACACTGAACACTGAAGCTTTCTTT
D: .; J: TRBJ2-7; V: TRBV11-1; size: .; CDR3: CASSLGSYEQYF; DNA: TGTGCCAGCAGTCTAGGATCCTACGAGCAGTACTTC
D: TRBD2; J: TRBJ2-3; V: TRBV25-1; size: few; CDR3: CAILAGVDTQYF; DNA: TGTGCCATACTAGCGGGGGTGGATACGCAGTATTTT
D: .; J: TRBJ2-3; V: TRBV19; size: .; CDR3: CASSPGTDTQYF; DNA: TGTGCCAGTAGTCCGGGGACAGATACGCAGTATTTT
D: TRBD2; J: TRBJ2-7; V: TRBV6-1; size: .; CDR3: CASSEYQGGTYEQYF; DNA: TGTGCCAGCAGTGAATATCAGGGAGGGACCTACGAGCAGTACTTC
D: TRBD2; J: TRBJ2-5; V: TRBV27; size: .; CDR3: CASSFLSSGSFQTQYF; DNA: TGTGCCAGCAGTTTTTTATCTAGCGGGAGTTTTCAGACCCAGTACTTC
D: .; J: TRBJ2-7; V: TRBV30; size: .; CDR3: CALEASYEQYF; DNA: TGTGCCTTGGAGGCCTCCTACGAGCAGTACTTC
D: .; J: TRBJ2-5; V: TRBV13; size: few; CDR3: CASSPQVTQETQYF; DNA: TGTGCCAGCAGTCCACAGGTCACCCAAGAGACCCAGTACTTC
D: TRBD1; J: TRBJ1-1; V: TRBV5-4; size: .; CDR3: CASSLAYSRGTENTEAFF; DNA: TGTGCCAGCAGCTTGGCATACTCCCGAGGGACAGAGAACACTGAAGCTTTCTTT
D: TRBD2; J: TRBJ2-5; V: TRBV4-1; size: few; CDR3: CASGGTTSETQYF; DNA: TGCGCCAGCGGGGGGACTACGTCAGAGACCCAGTACTTC
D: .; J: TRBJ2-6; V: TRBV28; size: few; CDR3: CASSFPAISGANVLTF; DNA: TGTGCCAGCAGTTTTCCTGCGATCTCTGGGGCCAACGTCCTGACTTTC
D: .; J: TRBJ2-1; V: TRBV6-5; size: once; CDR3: CASSPNKYNEQFF; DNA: TGTGCCAGCAGTCCGAACAAATACAATGAGCAGTTCTTC
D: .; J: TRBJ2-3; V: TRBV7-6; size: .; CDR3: CASSPGVSTDTQYF; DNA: TGTGCCAGCAGCCCGGGGGTCAGCACAGATACGCAGTATTTT
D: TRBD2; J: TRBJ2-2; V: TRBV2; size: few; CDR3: CASIRTSGRATGELFF; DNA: TGTGCCAGCATCCGGACTAGCGGGAGGGCGACCGGGGAGCTGTTTTTT
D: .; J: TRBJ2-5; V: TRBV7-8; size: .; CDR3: CASSLAGRGQETQYF; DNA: TGTGCCAGCAGCTTAGCGGGTAGGGGACAAGAGACCCAGTACTTC
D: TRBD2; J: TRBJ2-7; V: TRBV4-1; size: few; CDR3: CASSQVSGEAYEQYF; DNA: TGCGCCAGCAGCCAAGTTAGCGGGGAGGCCTACGAGCAGTACTTC
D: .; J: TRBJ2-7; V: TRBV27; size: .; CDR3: CASSLSYGAKDEQYF; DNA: TGTGCCAGCAGTTTATCGTACGGGGCTAAGGACGAGCAGTACTTC
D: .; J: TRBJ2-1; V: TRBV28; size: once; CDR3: CASSLRGGQFF; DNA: TGTGCCAGCAGTTTACGGGGTGGGCAGTTCTTC